This is a list of T cell receptor beta chains from one sample in a study of shared clonotypes between healthy human individuals. Profiling relied on immunoSEQ multiplex PCR, and the TCRdb table lists in-frame clones only, not all of them. The table lists around 2.5 million clones, roughly 93% of them singletons. Sequencing was done on a sample of naive CD4+ T cells from PBMCs. The source is a man between 18 and 35 years old in good health. Some clones in this sample may be carry-over from other donors' samples. Both conserved end residues are part of each CDR3. A D gene is named only where the DNA matches it firmly.

d_call	j_call	v_call	cdr3_nt	cdr3_aa
.	TRBJ2-7	TRBV5-8	TGTGCCAGCAGCAGAATACAAGCCTACGAGCAGTACTTC	CASSRIQAYEQYF
TRBD1	TRBJ2-2	TRBV11-3	TGTGCCAGCAGCTTCTCCGGACAGGGGACCGGGGAGCTGTTTTTT	CASSFSGQGTGELFF
TRBD1	TRBJ1-1	TRBV5-1	TGCGCCAGCAGCTTGGGGGACAGGGGAGAGACTGAAGCTTTCTTT	CASSLGDRGETEAFF
TRBD1	TRBJ1-2	TRBV6-1	TGTGCCAGCAGTAATACCGGGACAGGGGTCATGAGATACACCTTC	CASSNTGTGVMRYTF
.	TRBJ2-1	TRBV29-1	TGCAGCGTTGGCAGGACCTACAATGAGCAGTTCTTC	CSVGRTYNEQFF
.	TRBJ2-7	TRBV6-5	TGTGCCAGCAGGGTGGCCCGGGACCGGTCCCACGAGCAGTACTTC	CASRVARDRSHEQYF
.	TRBJ2-1	TRBV18	TGTGCCAGCTCACCGCCGACTAGTAAAAGGATCAATGAGCAGTTCTTC	CASSPPTSKRINEQFF
.	TRBJ1-5	TRBV4-2	TGTGCCAGCAGCCAAGAACCGCTGGTAGTGGGTAGCAATCAGCCCCAGCATTTT	CASSQEPLVVGSNQPQHF
.	TRBJ2-2	TRBV9	TGTGCCAGCAGCGTAGTAGGGGAACCCGGGGAGCTGTTTTTT	CASSVVGEPGELFF
.	TRBJ2-3	TRBV5-1	TGCGCCAGCAGCTTGTACAGGGATAGCACAGATACGCAGTATTTT	CASSLYRDSTDTQYF
.	TRBJ1-3	TRBV7-2	TGTGCCAGCAACTTACAGGGCTCCTCTGGAAACACCATATATTTT	CASNLQGSSGNTIYF
.	TRBJ2-7	TRBV28	TGTGCCAGCAGTTTCCCCCTAGGGTTTCGTAGCGTACACGAGCAGTACTTC	CASSFPLGFRSVHEQYF
.	TRBJ1-4	TRBV5-1	TGCGCCAGCAGCTTGTCAGGGTTTGAGGAAAAACTGTTTTTT	CASSLSGFEEKLFF
.	TRBJ2-3	TRBV28	TGTGCCAGCAGGGGCGGGATCACAGATACGCAGTATTTT	CASRGGITDTQYF
TRBD2	TRBJ2-1	TRBV7-9	TGTGCCAGCAGCCGAGGACTAGCGGGTTACAATGAGCAGTTCTTC	CASSRGLAGYNEQFF
.	TRBJ1-3	TRBV29-1	TGCAGCGGACAACAGAGCTCTGGAAACACCATATATTTT	CSGQQSSGNTIYF